Below, 16 T cell receptor beta chains from the same sample are listed, as sequenced in a study of blood T cell repertoires in COVID-19. This table comes from immunoSEQ multiplex PCR, and its TCRdb copy is limited to in-frame clones, with some not included. The sample includes about 96,000 clones, around 90% of them seen just once. Sequenced material: peripheral blood. Receptors were obtained from a human donor with COVID-19, enrolled during active disease. The donor label of this sample is uncertain.

The chain has TRBV7-8 and TRBJ1-2; D gene ambiguous. The CDR3 has 12 amino acids. Germline V gene lookup returns CDR1 SGHVS and CDR2 FQNEAQ. Trimming cost V 5 bases and J 8 bases, with 12 bases left between them. CDR3 loop: CASSPSLEGYTF. In DNA, the CDR3 is TGTGCCAGCAGCCCTTCTCTTGAGGGCTACACCTTC.

This chain joins TRBV19 and TRBJ1-2; no clear D gene. This CDR3 region has 16 residues. Trimming pared 3 bases from V and 0 bases from J, leaving 14 bases between. Germline V gene lookup returns CDR1 LNHDA and CDR2 SQIVND (reference sequence). CDR3 sequence reads: CASSIGSQPANYGYTF. The CDR3 DNA reads TGTGCCAGTAGTATCGGTTCACAGCCAGCTAACTATGGCTACACCTTC.

The genes are TRBV5-1 and TRBJ1-2, with D uncertain. CDR3 size: 14 residues. The V gene's germline CDR1 is SGHRS and CDR2 YFSETQ. V lost 0 bases, J lost 3 bases, and 9 bases lay in between. This CDR3 is CASSLAGEDYGYTF. CDR3 DNA sequence: TGCGCCAGCAGCTTGGCCGGGGAGGACTATGGCTACACCTTC.

V and J are TRBV6-6 and TRBJ2-3, with 14 bases aligning to TRBD2. The germline gives CDR1 MNHNY, CDR2 SVGAGI (reference sequence). The CDR3 length is 16 residues. Trimming took 5 bases from V and 6 from J; bases not matched to a gene: 7. The CDR3 nucleotides are TGTGCCAGCAGTCCATGGACTAGCGGGGGGCCGGATACGCAGTATTTT. Translation: CASSPWTSGGPDTQYF.

The chain couples TRBV29-1 to TRBJ1-2; possibly TRBD1 for D (5 bases). The CDR3 contains 12 residues. Deletions cut 4 bases from V and 8 bases from J, with 14 bases between. Germline V gene sequence: CDR1 SQVTM, CDR2 ANQGSEA. CDR3 amino acids: CSVVRADKGYTF. CDR3 sequence (DNA): TGCAGCGTTGTCAGGGCAGATAAGGGCTACACCTTC.

The chain combines TRBV30 with TRBJ1-3, with D perhaps TRBD1 (5 bases). V was clipped by 5 bases and J by 0 bases, with 14 bases between them. The germline V gene encodes CDR1 GTSNPN and CDR2 SVGIG (reference sequence). The CDR3 consists of 15 residues. The CDR3 DNA sequence: TGTGCCTGGGGACAAGGGGCCCTCTCTGGAAACACCATATATTTT. This translates into CAWGQGALSGNTIYF.

The chain combines TRBV5-1 with TRBJ1-3, with 8 bases aligning to TRBD1. The CDR3 is 16 amino acids. Germline values: CDR1 SGHRS, CDR2 YFSETQ. The junction had 8 bases not matched to a gene; V was cut back by 2 bases and J by 4 bases. The CDR3 bases are TGCGCCAGCAGCTTCGCAGGGGGCGATACCGGAAACACCATATATTTT. This sequence encodes CASSFAGGDTGNTIYF.

The J gene is TRBJ1-5, the V gene TRBV30; no clear D gene. Germline CDR1 is GTSNPN and CDR2 is SVGIG (reference sequence). The CDR3 spans 15 residues. The V gene lost 0 bases and the J gene lost 3 bases, with 12 bases spanning the gap. CDR3 DNA sequence: TGTGCCTGGAGTGTGGCGGGGTCCTACAATCAGCCCCAGCATTTT. Translating gives CAWSVAGSYNQPQHF.

The rearrangement links TRBV6-5 to TRBJ1-1; no reliable D call. This CDR3 region has 15 residues. V shed 0 bases and J shed 0 bases, with 8 bases lying between them. In germline, CDR1 is MNHEY, CDR2 SVGAGI. CDR3 region: CASSYSNTLNTEAFF. As DNA, the CDR3 is TGTGCCAGCAGTTACTCGAACACCTTGAACACTGAAGCTTTCTTT.

The V call is TRBV4-1, the J call TRBJ2-2; weak D call: TRBD2 (7 bases). This CDR3 comprises 16 residues. Germline CDR1 reads MGHRA; CDR2 reads YSYEKL. V gave up 4 bases and J gave up 4 bases, with 16 bases separating them. The CDR3: CASSPSRGAGTGELFF. The CDR3 bases are TGCGCCAGCAGCCCCTCTCGGGGGGCGGGCACCGGGGAGCTGTTTTTT.

The V and J genes are TRBV28 and TRBJ1-3; D possibly corresponds to TRBD1 (6 bases). V was cut by 6 bases and J by 8 bases, with 17 bases left in between. CDR1 is MDHEN and CDR2 is SYDVKM in the germline V gene. The CDR3 sequence is 14 residues long. CDR3 DNA: TGTGCCAGCAGAGTTCAGGGGAGGGCAGACACCATATATTTT. This sequence encodes CASRVQGRADTIYF.

This chain uses TRBV7-2 with TRBJ2-1, with TRBD1 as a possible D gene (6 bases). Germline V gives CDR1 SGHTA, CDR2 FQGNSA. V was shortened by 5 bases and J by 8 bases, with 10 bases between the two germline ends. This CDR3 comprises 12 residues. The CDR3 protein is CASSVHRDEQFF. In DNA, the CDR3 is TGTGCCAGCAGCGTACACAGGGATGAGCAGTTCTTC.

J is TRBJ1-1 and V is TRBV9; 9 nucleotides line up with TRBD1. J lost 1 base, V lost 0 bases, and 7 bases had no gene match. The CDR3 consists of 17 residues. The germline V gene has CDR1 SGDLS and CDR2 YYNGEE. Written as DNA, the CDR3 is TGTGCCAGCAGCGTAGAAGTCACAGGGGGCGCGAACACTGAAGCTTTCTTT. Encoded protein: CASSVEVTGGANTEAFF.

The chain couples TRBV10-1 to TRBJ2-6, with unresolved D. Germline V gene sequence: CDR1 WNHNN, CDR2 SYGVQD (reference sequence). V was pared by 0 bases and J by 1 base, with 10 bases between. The CDR3 is made up of 17 amino acids. The CDR3 coding sequence is TGCGCCAGCAGTGAGTCGACTCGACCGTCTGGGGCCAACGTCCTGACTTTC. Protein product: CASSESTRPSGANVLTF.

The gene calls are TRBV25-1 and TRBJ1-5; D is unclear. Germline V CDR1 and CDR2: MGHDK, SYGVNS. The CDR3 loop spans 18 amino acids. Trimming shortened V by 4 bases and J by 0 bases, and 19 bases separated the two germline ends. The CDR3 DNA reads as TGTGCCAGCAGTGGTTTCGGGGATAGGGCTTATAGCAATCAGCCCCAGCATTTT. Protein product: CASSGFGDRAYSNQPQHF. Supplemented by reference TRBV25-1 and TRBJ1-5, the full variable domain reads EADIYQTPRYLVIGTGKKITLECSQTMGHDKMYWYQQDPGMELHLIHYSYGVNSTEKGDLSSESTVSRIRTEHFPLTLESARPSHTSQYLCASSGFGDRAYSNQPQHFGDGTRLSIL.

This clone was observed once. The rearrangement uses TRBV9 and TRBJ2-7, with TRBD1 identical over 12 bases. The CDR3 runs to 16 residues. Unmatched junction bases numbered 6, after V lost 0 bases and J lost 5 bases. Germline CDR1 reads SGDLS; CDR2 reads YYNGEE. Written as DNA, the CDR3 is TGTGCCAGCAGCGTAGATCGGGGACAGGGGGCCGACGAGCAGTACTTC. It encodes CASSVDRGQGADEQYF.